Each of the 15 T cell receptor beta chains below was sequenced from the same sample in a study of blood T cell repertoires in COVID-19. The data were produced by immunoSEQ multiplex PCR, yet TCRdb's version contains in-frame clones alone and is incomplete. The repertoire holds approximately 140,000 clones, 84% seen once, with around 2.2% in the top ten. Sequencing was done on a sample of peripheral blood. The receptors here all came from a man in his sixties or seventies with acute or convalescent COVID-19.

The chain has TRBV7-9 and TRBJ2-7; 7 nucleotides line up with TRBD2. This CDR3 spans 15 amino acids. The V segment lost 1 base and the J segment 3 bases; nucleotides outside the gene matches: 6. In germline, CDR1 is SEHNR, CDR2 FQNEAQ (reference sequence). The chain's CDR3 is CASSLGGSGDYEQYF. CDR3 DNA: TGTGCCAGCAGCTTAGGCGGGAGCGGTGACTACGAGCAGTACTTC.

V gene TRBV11-2 combines with J gene TRBJ2-6; possible D gene TRBD1, 6 bases. The CDR3 covers 16 residues. Trimming took 1 base from V and 5 from J, leaving 12 bases between them. Germline V CDR1 and CDR2: SGHAT, FQNNGV. CDR3 amino acids: CASSLVPRGRANVLTF. DNA for the CDR3: TGTGCCAGCAGCTTAGTCCCCAGGGGAAGGGCCAACGTCCTGACTTTC. Based on the CDR3 plus reference TRBV11-2 and TRBJ2-6, the full variable domain is EAGVAQSPRYKIIEKRQSVAFWCNPISGHATLYWYQQILGQGPKLLIQFQNNGVVDDSQLPKDRFSAERLKGVDSTLKIQPAKLEDSAVYLCASSLVPRGRANVLTFGAGSRLTVL.

The chain couples TRBV6-5 to TRBJ1-5; 9 nucleotides line up with TRBD1. The V and J ends lost 6 bases and 7 bases, in that order; junction bases with no gene match: 4. The germline gives CDR1 MNHEY, CDR2 SVGAGI. The CDR3 loop spans 13 amino acids. The chain's CDR3 is CASRGQGYQPQHF. CDR3 coding DNA: TGTGCCAGCAGGGGACAGGGTTACCAGCCCCAGCATTTT.

This clone was seen a single time. V usage is TRBV7-9 and J usage is TRBJ1-1; 7 bases fit TRBD1. Germline trimming cut 3 bases from V and 2 bases from J; bases unmatched to any gene: 6. Looked up from germline, CDR1 is SEHNR and CDR2 is FQNEAQ (reference sequence). This CDR3 has 15 amino acids. The CDR3 coding sequence is TGTGCCAGCAGCTTGAGGGGACAGAGAAACACTGAAGCTTTCTTT. Amino acids: CASSLRGQRNTEAFF. The variable domain in full, completed from reference TRBV7-9 and TRBJ1-1, reads DTGVSQNPRHKITKRGQNVTFRCDPISEHNRLYWYRQTLGQGPEFLTYFQNEAQLEKSRLLSDRFSAERPKGSFSTLEIQRTEQGDSAMYLCASSLRGQRNTEAFFGQGTRLTVV.

The chain combines TRBV14 with TRBJ2-7, with TRBD1 matching 10 bases. Trimming removed 4 bases from V and 3 bases from J; junction bases left unmatched: 6. CDR1 and CDR2 from the germline V gene are SGHDN and FVKESK. CDR3 length: 15 amino acids. CDR3 region: CASSPSTGGFYEQYF. CDR3 nucleotide sequence: TGTGCCAGCAGCCCATCGACAGGGGGCTTCTACGAGCAGTACTTC.

This clone was counted a single time. The J gene is TRBJ1-5, the V gene TRBV5-1; a possible D gene is TRBD1 (5 bases). The germline gives CDR1 SGHRS, CDR2 YFSETQ. CDR3 length equals 13 residues. Trimming stripped 2 bases from V and 4 bases from J, with 7 bases between. In nucleotides, the CDR3 is TGCGCCAGCAGCTTCGACAGAAATCAGCCCCAGCATTTT. This encodes CASSFDRNQPQHF. The whole variable domain, filled in from reference TRBV5-1 and TRBJ1-5, reads KAGVTQTPRYLIKTRGQQVTLSCSPISGHRSVSWYQQTPGQGLQFLFEYFSETQRNKGNFPGRFSGRQFSNSRSEMNVSTLELGDSALYLCASSFDRNQPQHFGDGTRLSIL.

The CDR3 sequence: CASSYRDRTYEQYF. The CDR3, as DNA: TGTGCCAGCAGTTACCGCGACAGGACCTACGAGCAGTACTTC. The chain recombines TRBV6-6 with TRBJ2-7, with D possibly being TRBD1 (6 bases). Between the trimmed V and J ends, which lost 2 bases and 2 bases, there was a span of 10 bases. The length of the CDR3 is 14 residues. The germline V gene encodes CDR1 MNHNY and CDR2 SVGAGI (reference sequence).

The chain links TRBV7-6 to TRBJ2-1, with D possibly being TRBD2 (5 bases). Trimming took off 2 bases at V and 0 bases at J, with 14 bases between the two ends. This CDR3 spans 17 amino acids. From germline, CDR1 is SGHVS and CDR2 FNYEAQ. The CDR3 protein is CASSLSEGPGSYNEQFF. CDR3 DNA: TGTGCCAGCAGCTTAAGCGAGGGCCCAGGCTCCTACAATGAGCAGTTCTTC. Full variable domain (missing parts from reference TRBV7-6 and TRBJ2-1): GAGVSQSPRYKVTKRGQDVALRCDPISGHVSLYWYRQALGQGPEFLTYFNYEAQQDKSGLPNDRFSAERPEGSISTLTIQRTEQRDSAMYRCASSLSEGPGSYNEQFFGPGTRLTVL.

This chain connects TRBV6-5 to TRBJ2-5, with D perhaps matching TRBD2 (5 bases). Germline CDR1 and CDR2: MNHEY and SVGAGI. The CDR3 is 15 amino acids. V lost 0 bases and J 1 base, leaving 9 bases between the germline ends. CDR3 bases: TGTGCCAGCAGTTACTCGACCGGGATCCAAGAGACCCAGTACTTC. It specifies CASSYSTGIQETQYF.

The chain combines TRBV18 with TRBJ1-1; D is unclear. This CDR3 is built from 13 residues. Germline loops: CDR1 KGHSH, CDR2 LQKENI. V lost 6 bases and J lost 5, with 13 bases in between. The CDR3 protein is CASSPAVSTEAFF. CDR3 DNA: TGTGCCAGCTCCCCCGCTGTGAGTACTGAAGCTTTCTTT.

This sequence joins TRBV28 and TRBJ1-3; 7 nucleotides align to TRBD1. Germline CDR1 is MDHEN and CDR2 is SYDVKM. This CDR3 comprises 15 residues. With V trimmed by 10 bases and J by 0 bases, 9 bases remained unmatched. The CDR3 spells CAIGDRLPSGNTIYF. CDR3 coding DNA: TGTGCCATCGGGGACAGACTACCCTCTGGAAACACCATATATTTT.

Here the CDR3 reads CASSAPGGDTQYF. In DNA form, the CDR3 reads TGCGCCAGCAGCGCCCCTGGGGGGGATACGCAGTATTTT. V and J are TRBV5-1 and TRBJ2-3; weak D call: TRBD2 (6 bases). Germline V gives CDR1 SGHRS, CDR2 YFSETQ. This CDR3 is 13 amino acids long. V was cut by 4 bases and J by 6 bases, with 12 bases left in between.

The chain employs TRBV14 and TRBJ1-4; D unresolved. Germline V gives CDR1 SGHDN, CDR2 FVKESK. The CDR3 is 13 amino acids. Trimming pared 4 bases from V and 8 bases from J, leaving 11 bases between. CDR3 sequence: CASSRIPGEKLFF. The CDR3 bases are TGTGCCAGCAGCCGAATCCCGGGGGAAAAACTGTTTTTT.

The chain joins TRBV6-5 to TRBJ2-7; D possibly corresponds to TRBD2 (6 bases). Germline CDR1 MNHEY, CDR2 SVGAGI. The CDR3 loop spans 11 amino acids. V was trimmed by 11 bases and J by 6 bases, leaving 14 bases between them. Here the CDR3 reads CASIRSGEQYF. DNA of the CDR3: TGTGCCTCAATACGTAGCGGCGAGCAGTACTTC.

This chain connects TRBV7-9 to TRBJ1-1; 7 bases map to TRBD1. The CDR3 length is 15 residues. Looked up from germline, CDR1 is SEHNR and CDR2 is FQNEAQ (reference sequence). Losses at the gene ends were 2 bases for V and 2 bases for J; bases not matched to a gene: 5. The CDR3 DNA is TGTGCCAGCAGCTTATCTCGGACAGGTAACACTGAAGCTTTCTTT. Translated, it gives CASSLSRTGNTEAFF.